This TCR beta chain was identified in a study of cytomegalovirus exposure and HLA in healthy donors. Study conclusions and caveats: The study put about 180 TCR beta chains on its list as cytomegalovirus-associated. Later analysis suggested links between common viral pathogens and several top significant clusters. An observed cluster of highly shared sequence variants was recorded as a likely sequencing artifact.

Trimming at V came to 6 bases and at J to 5 bases, leaving 6 bases not matched to a gene. In germline, CDR1 is SNHLY, CDR2 FYNNEI. The CDR3 loop spans 15 amino acids. As concerns this clone: Its antigen remains unknown.

The PCR used 60 Vbeta and 13 Jbeta primers. The data were produced by immunoSEQ multiplex PCR, yet TCRdb's version contains in-frame clones alone and is incomplete. Counted here are 110,000 to 150,000 clones, about 80% occurring once; the ten biggest clones make up approximately 2.1%. The rearrangement uses TRBV2 and TRBJ2-1; 11 nucleotides align to TRBD2. The sequenced sample was PBMCs. The TCR originated in a man aged 30 to 39 in good health and CMV-seronegative. The CDR3 DNA follows: TGTGCCAGCAGGGGGGGGACTAGCGGCCACAATGAGCAGTTCTTC. Translating it yields CASRGGTSGHNEQFF.